A selection of T cell receptor beta chains follows, all from one sample in a study of blood T cell repertoires in COVID-19. Libraries were prepared by immunoSEQ multiplex PCR; TCRdb keeps only in-frame clonotypes and omits some of them. The sample yields fewer than 150,000 clones, approximately 85% seen once. Sequenced sample: peripheral blood. Receptors originate from a woman of 80 years or more with acute or convalescent COVID-19. Each CDR3 is given with its conserved first and last residue. The order of the fields is CDR3 length, V gene, D gene, clone size, J gene, CDR3 protein, CDR3 DNA. A D gene is named only where the DNA matches it firmly. Clone size is not always given. Where it is, it says once, few, many or a class for expanded clones.

cdr3_length: 14; v_call: TRBV19; d_call: .; clone_size: .; j_call: TRBJ2-5; cdr3_aa: CASSNGGGLETQYF; cdr3_nt: TGTGCCAGTAGTAATGGGGGGGGCTTGGAGACCCAGTACTTC
cdr3_length: 16; v_call: TRBV21-1; d_call: .; clone_size: .; j_call: TRBJ2-7; cdr3_aa: CASSKRWEPEGYEQYF; cdr3_nt: TGTGCCAGCAGCAAACGGTGGGAGCCCGAGGGCTACGAGCAGTACTTC
cdr3_length: 15; v_call: TRBV11-3; d_call: .; clone_size: .; j_call: TRBJ2-1; cdr3_aa: CASSLYGSGQNEQFF; cdr3_nt: TGTGCCAGCAGCTTATACGGGTCCGGCCAGAATGAGCAGTTCTTC
cdr3_length: 15; v_call: TRBV7-9; d_call: TRBD1; clone_size: .; j_call: TRBJ1-1; cdr3_aa: CASSRQGLRYTEAFF; cdr3_nt: TGTGCCAGCAGCCGACAGGGGTTACGGTACACTGAAGCTTTCTTT
cdr3_length: 14; v_call: TRBV15; d_call: .; clone_size: .; j_call: TRBJ2-7; cdr3_aa: CATSRERVPYEQYF; cdr3_nt: TGTGCCACCAGCAGAGAACGGGTCCCGTACGAGCAGTACTTC
cdr3_length: 16; v_call: TRBV29-1; d_call: TRBD2; clone_size: .; j_call: TRBJ2-5; cdr3_aa: CSVEVFASGHQETQYF; cdr3_nt: TGCAGCGTTGAAGTTTTTGCTAGCGGGCACCAAGAGACCCAGTACTTC
cdr3_length: 12; v_call: TRBV2; d_call: .; clone_size: .; j_call: TRBJ2-7; cdr3_aa: CASSQTSYEQYF; cdr3_nt: TGTGCCAGCAGCCAAACTTCCTACGAGCAGTACTTC
cdr3_length: 15; v_call: TRBV6-4; d_call: .; clone_size: .; j_call: TRBJ1-6; cdr3_aa: CASSDHRVCISPLHF; cdr3_nt: TGTGCCAGCAGTGACCACAGGGTTTGCATCTCACCCCTCCACTTT
cdr3_length: 16; v_call: TRBV5-1; d_call: .; clone_size: .; j_call: TRBJ2-3; cdr3_aa: CASSLSRARGTDTQYF; cdr3_nt: TGCGCCAGCAGCTTGTCTCGTGCCAGGGGCACAGATACGCAGTATTTT
cdr3_length: 15; v_call: TRBV11-2; d_call: .; clone_size: .; j_call: TRBJ2-3; cdr3_aa: CASSSDIWSTDTQYF; cdr3_nt: TGTGCCAGCAGCTCGGACATTTGGAGCACAGATACGCAGTATTTT
cdr3_length: 15; v_call: TRBV3-1/TRBV3-2; d_call: TRBD1; clone_size: .; j_call: TRBJ1-1; cdr3_aa: CASSQFSGGNTEAFF; cdr3_nt: TGTGCCAGCAGCCAATTCTCAGGGGGGAACACTGAAGCTTTCTTT
cdr3_length: 13; v_call: TRBV19; d_call: .; clone_size: .; j_call: TRBJ1-5; cdr3_aa: CARSMRDYQPQHF; cdr3_nt: TGTGCCCGTAGTATGAGGGATTATCAGCCCCAGCATTTT
cdr3_length: 16; v_call: TRBV7-6; d_call: TRBD1; clone_size: .; j_call: TRBJ2-2; cdr3_aa: CASSSTRGRGTGELFF; cdr3_nt: TGTGCCAGCAGCTCGACCAGGGGGCGCGGAACCGGGGAGCTGTTTTTT
cdr3_length: 14; v_call: TRBV7-8; d_call: .; clone_size: once; j_call: TRBJ2-7; cdr3_aa: CASSPGVPSYEQYF; cdr3_nt: TGTGCCAGCAGCCCCGGGGTACCGTCCTACGAGCAGTACTTC
cdr3_length: 13; v_call: TRBV18; d_call: .; clone_size: once; j_call: TRBJ1-1; cdr3_aa: CVSSLRGNTEAFF; cdr3_nt: TGTGTCAGCTCACTCAGGGGGAACACTGAAGCTTTCTTT
cdr3_length: 18; v_call: TRBV7-6; d_call: TRBD1; clone_size: .; j_call: TRBJ2-1; cdr3_aa: CASSLGGTGWLGYNEQFF; cdr3_nt: TGTGCCAGCAGCTTAGGAGGGACAGGGTGGTTGGGGTACAATGAGCAGTTCTTC
cdr3_length: 12; v_call: TRBV6-5; d_call: TRBD1; clone_size: .; j_call: TRBJ1-1; cdr3_aa: CASNRGDPEAFF; cdr3_nt: TGTGCCAGCAACAGGGGTGACCCTGAAGCTTTCTTT
cdr3_length: 14; v_call: TRBV28; d_call: .; clone_size: .; j_call: TRBJ1-2; cdr3_aa: CASSLDREAAGYTF; cdr3_nt: TGTGCCAGCAGTTTAGACAGAGAGGCTGCTGGCTACACCTTC
cdr3_length: 15; v_call: TRBV11-2; d_call: .; clone_size: .; j_call: TRBJ2-7; cdr3_aa: CASSLGQGLSYEQYF; cdr3_nt: TGTGCCAGCAGCTTAGGCCAGGGGTTGTCCTACGAGCAGTACTTC
cdr3_length: 12; v_call: TRBV5-4; d_call: .; clone_size: .; j_call: TRBJ2-7; cdr3_aa: CASSLDGGEQYF; cdr3_nt: TGTGCCAGCAGCTTGGATGGAGGCGAGCAGTACTTC
cdr3_length: 16; v_call: TRBV21-1; d_call: .; clone_size: .; j_call: TRBJ2-3; cdr3_aa: CASRINRGSKTDTQYF; cdr3_nt: TGTGCCAGCAGAATTAACAGGGGCTCGAAGACAGATACGCAGTATTTT
cdr3_length: 16; v_call: TRBV5-1; d_call: .; clone_size: .; j_call: TRBJ2-2; cdr3_aa: CASSLLPTGTAGELFF; cdr3_nt: TGCGCCAGCAGCTTGCTCCCGACAGGGACTGCCGGGGAGCTGTTTTTT
cdr3_length: 19; v_call: TRBV18; d_call: TRBD2; clone_size: .; j_call: TRBJ2-6; cdr3_aa: CASSPRLAGGLSGANVLTF; cdr3_nt: TGTGCCAGCTCACCCCGACTAGCGGGGGGACTCTCTGGGGCCAACGTCCTGACTTTC